This TCR beta chain is drawn from a study of human T cells and chemical hapten exposure. In the library, unique molecular identifiers were attached to individual cDNA molecules. Each CDR3 protein gets one entry after TCRdb re-called the RACE reads with MiXCR. The repertoire includes 250,000 or so distinct CDR3 sequences, around 7.7% of them detected once, and around 1.2% sits in the top ten. The time point is: pre-sensitization, week 0. The treatment here: therapeutic diphenylcyclopropenone sensitization with weekly scalp DPC. V lost 8 bases and J 2 bases, leaving 7 bases between the germline ends. The CDR3 runs to 12 residues. In germline, CDR1 is SEHNR, CDR2 FQNEAQ (reference sequence). This clonotype occurred many times. Its matching antigen is unknown. Broader study findings: With regard to DPC sensitization, TCRs above 1 in 1000 frequency did not change.

The chain has TRBV7-9 and TRBJ1-3; D call uncertain. The clonotype was recovered from a young man with alopecia areata. Some clones in this sample may be carry-over from other donors' samples. This sample comprised whole blood, obtained in connection with sensitization to the hapten diphenylcyclopropenone (DPC). The DNA of the CDR3 is TGTGCCAGCCTTAAACCTGGAAACACCATATATTTT. This encodes CASLKPGNTIYF.